Given below is one TCR beta chain in context. The data stem from a study of blood T cell repertoires in COVID-19. The wider study: The origin of the acute and convalescent COVID-19 samples was the United States, Italy and Spain. Sources were T cells, B-cell-depleted T cells, or PBMCs; the material itself was cDNA or gDNA.

The table came from immunoSEQ multiplex PCR; TCRdb's copy has only in-frame clones and leaves some out. This table holds 280,000 or so clones, approximately 86% found once. Material for sequencing was peripheral blood. The TCR comes from a man in his late teens or twenties with active or convalescent COVID-19.

CDR3 bases: TGTGCCAGCAGCCAAGCCGGGAATTCCTACGGACAGTACTTC. Translating it yields CASSQAGNSYGQYF. This chain joins TRBV3-1 (or the pseudogene TRBV3-2) and TRBJ2-7, with D possibly being TRBD2 (5 bases). CDR3 length: 14 residues. Looked up from germline, CDR1 is LGHDT and CDR2 is YNNKEL (reference sequence). Trimming removed 1 base at V and 10 bases at J, with 17 bases between.